Listed below are T cell receptor beta chains from one sample, sequenced in a study of shared clonotypes between healthy human individuals. Measured with immunoSEQ multiplex PCR; TCRdb has only the in-frame clones, and not every one. The repertoire holds a few million clones, around 95% seen once, with 0.1% to 0.15% in the top ten. Material: naive CD4+ T cells sorted from blood. All receptors derive from a young man in good health. Each CDR3 is given with its conserved first and last residue.

>TRBJ2-1|TRBV7-2
CASSLSGGSYNEQFF
>TRBJ2-5|TRBV21-1
CASSVDVWKIQETQYF
>TRBJ2-1|TRBV12-5
CASGTGFWGETGNEQFF
>TRBJ2-7|TRBV5-4
CASSLAGTGGARLSEQYF
>TRBJ1-5|TRBV28
CASSLTDRARQPQHF
>TRBJ2-5|TRBV5-4
CASSLGIGDVQETQYF
>TRBJ2-5|TRBV7-9
CASSFTGQGTETQYF
>TRBJ2-2|TRBV5-1
CASSLAGGRGELFF
>TRBJ2-1|TRBV30
CAWSSGVSEQFF
>TRBJ2-7|TRBV5-1
CASSLPGQGLSAAARDYYEQYF
>TRBJ2-1|TRBV5-1
CASRVAGKNEQFF
>TRBJ2-2|TRBV2
CASLRGATNTGELFF
>TRBJ2-7|TRBV5-1
CASSQSYEQYF
>TRBJ2-7|TRBV6-5
CASSPGTSGREQYF
>TRBJ2-3|TRBV13
CASSLGSGDTQYF
>TRBJ1-1|TRBV7-9
CASSYGTQGIEAFF
>TRBJ2-2|TRBV9
CASSVEDRMNTGELFF
>TRBJ2-1|TRBV7-7
CASSRSGSGYNEQFF
>TRBJ1-2|TRBV7-2
CASSLAPEASSSF
>TRBJ1-2|TRBV28
CASISGPQNYGYTF
>TRBJ1-1|TRBV18
CASSPFQTGDGTEAFF
>TRBJ1-3|TRBV2
CASSLQGNTIYF
>TRBJ1-2|TRBV5-1
CASSLGQGGYTF
>TRBJ2-5|TRBV2
CASSEGGSQETQYF
>TRBJ1-3|TRBV4-1
CASSQAGGSGNTIYF
>TRBJ1-2|TRBV25-1
CASSEFSGDQRGYTF
>TRBJ2-5|TRBV5-5
CASSLSQGARETQYF
>TRBJ1-5|TRBV9
CASSPDDRINQPQHF
>TRBJ1-5|TRBV27
CASAPGVGQPQHF
>TRBJ1-1|TRBV19
CASSSRTGRRNTEAFF
>TRBJ1-2|TRBV27
CASTIKTGANYGYTF
>TRBJ1-1|TRBV6-6
CASSPNRGTEAFF
>TRBJ1-1|TRBV30
CAWSFSTGWRTEAFF
>TRBJ1-4|TRBV30
CAWSSRSGEKLFF
>TRBJ2-7|TRBV29-1
CSVRTVSYEQYF
>TRBJ2-7|TRBV15
CATSRDYYRGSYEQYF
>TRBJ2-3|TRBV11-2
CASSQDGGGDTQYF
>TRBJ1-6|TRBV30
CAWSSYTLSSYNSPLHF
>TRBJ2-5|TRBV30
CAWGRPPGETQYF
>TRBJ1-1|TRBV5-4
CASSPGLTEAFF
>TRBJ2-5|TRBV13
CASSTVGLRGETQYF
>TRBJ1-2|TRBV18
CASSPGENYGYTF
>TRBJ1-1|TRBV5-6
CASSPGGSEAFF
>TRBJ1-1|TRBV29-1
CSVVRGTVNTEAFF
>TRBJ2-3|TRBV10-3
CAISVGDGYTDTQYF
>TRBJ2-3|TRBV5-1
CASSLQVGDTQYF
>TRBJ2-7|TRBV5-5
CASSLGTGGAYEQYF
>TRBJ1-2|TRBV28
CASSPGQGNYGYTF